This T cell receptor (beta chain) comes out of a study of cytomegalovirus exposure and HLA in healthy donors. Study-level results: Cytomegalovirus association was listed for about 160 TCR beta chains.

The PCR contained 60 Vbeta and 13 Jbeta primers. Sequencing was performed with immunoSEQ multiplex PCR; in TCRdb, only in-frame clones are kept and a portion is missing. Found here are more than 140,000 clones, roughly 80% of them singletons; the top ten hold 3% to 3.5%. Trimming took 2 bases from V and 1 from J; bases not matched to a gene: 3. CDR1 and CDR2 (germline): SNHLY, FYNNEI. The CDR3 runs 16 residues. Turning to this clone: Its antigen remains unknown.

The material sequenced was PBMCs. The TCR originated in a man aged 35-49 years in good health and CMV-seronegative. J is TRBJ2-2 and V is TRBV2; the match to TRBD1 covers 8 bases. CDR3 residues: CASSERDRKNTGELFF. For the CDR3, the DNA is TGTGCCAGCAGTGAACGGGACAGGAAGAACACCGGGGAGCTGTTTTTT.